The 15 T cell receptor beta chains given below trace back to one sample, sequenced in a study of human T cells and chemical hapten exposure. Described time point: patch test 1, 2 weeks after DPC sensitization. Noted treatment: therapeutic diphenylcyclopropenone sensitization with weekly scalp DPC. TCRdb called the RACE reads again in MiXCR, with one record for every CDR3 protein. This sample yields 150,000 or so distinct CDR3 sequences, of which about 14% are seen a single time; 1.7% belongs to the top ten. The material sequenced was whole blood, taken in connection with sensitization to the hapten diphenylcyclopropenone (DPC). The receptors derive from a woman aged 30 to 39 with alopecia areata. Some clones in this sample may be carry-over from other donors' samples.

The V gene is TRBV7-2, the J gene TRBJ1-1, with 8 bases aligning to TRBD1. The CDR3 is made up of 15 amino acids. Germline CDR1 is SGHTA and CDR2 is FQGNSA. J was trimmed by 1 base and V by 6 bases; bases with no gene match: 7. This CDR3 reads CASRQVGTGNTEAFF. The CDR3 DNA reads TGTGCCAGCAGACAGGTGGGGACAGGGAACACTGAAGCTTTCTTT.

The table lists this clonotype with a few counts. The rearrangement links TRBV12-3 or TRBV12-4 to TRBJ1-1; a possible D gene is TRBD1 (5 bases). Trimming took off 2 bases at V and 1 base at J, with 11 bases between the two ends. The CDR3 runs to 15 residues. CDR3: CASSLNRMGNTEAFF. In DNA, the CDR3 is TGTGCCAGCAGTTTAAACAGGATGGGGAACACTGAAGCTTTCTTT.

This clonotype turned up a few times. The rearrangement links TRBV5-1 to TRBJ1-3; perhaps TRBD1 as D (6 bases). V shed 0 bases and J shed 4 bases, with 14 bases lying between them. Germline CDR1 and CDR2: SGHRS and YFSETQ. This CDR3 has 16 residues. The CDR3 nucleotides are TGCGCCAGCAGCTTGGTTGGGGGCACTTCAGGAAACACCATATATTTT. Protein: CASSLVGGTSGNTIYF.

This clonotype occurred a few times. The chain joins TRBV7-3 to TRBJ2-5; D tentatively reads TRBD1 or TRBD2 (5 bases each). CDR1 is SGHTA, CDR2 FQGTGA, per germline. The CDR3 has 14 amino acids. Trimming left V 4 bases short and J 5 bases short, with 14 bases between. The CDR3 DNA follows: TGTGCCAGCAGCTCGGGACCAGCGGAGGAGACCCAGTACTTC. Protein: CASSSGPAEETQYF.

V gene TRBV4-2 combines with J gene TRBJ2-7; TRBD2 matches 9 bases. Germline CDR1 is LGHNA and CDR2 is YNFKEQ. V lost 4 bases and J lost 0; bases outside the gene matches: 10. This CDR3 contains 17 residues. CDR3: CASSPRGSGGHSYEQYF. DNA for the CDR3: TGTGCCAGCAGCCCCCGGGGCAGCGGGGGGCACTCCTACGAGCAGTACTTC.

This clonotype has a count of ten or more. The gene calls are TRBV28 and TRBJ2-2; D ambiguous. This CDR3 has 13 residues. Per germline, CDR1 MDHEN and CDR2 SYDVKM. The germline V and J ends were trimmed by 6 bases and 0 bases, with 5 bases remaining between them. This CDR3 reads CASRQPNTGELFF. In DNA, the CDR3 is TGTGCCAGCAGGCAGCCGAACACCGGGGAGCTGTTTTTT.

The sample holds a few counts of this clonotype. The CDR3 DNA sequence: TGTGCCAGCTCACCATCAGGGGCGGCCTACGAGCAGTACTTC. Its protein product is CASSPSGAAYEQYF. The rearrangement joins TRBV18 to TRBJ2-7; possibly TRBD1 for D (6 bases). Germline V gene sequence: CDR1 KGHSH, CDR2 LQKENI. The CDR3 is 14 amino acids. Trimming cost V 2 bases and J 2 bases, with 10 bases left between them. The variable domain in full, completed from reference TRBV18 and TRBJ2-7, reads NAGVMQNPRHLVRRRGQEARLRCSPMKGHSHVYWYRQLPEEGLKFMVYLQKENIIDESGMPKERFSAEFPKEGPSILRIQQVVRGDSAAYFCASSPSGAAYEQYFGPGTRLTVT.

This clonotype was observed a handful of times. This chain links TRBV7-9 with TRBJ1-1, with D possibly TRBD1 on 6 matching bases. The CDR3 runs to 14 residues. Germline V gene data show CDR1 as SEHNR and CDR2 as FQNEAQ (reference sequence). V dropped 1 base and J dropped 6 bases, with 12 bases sitting between them. The CDR3 region is CASSLGGANPEAFF. The CDR3 DNA is TGTGCCAGCAGCTTAGGGGGGGCGAATCCTGAAGCTTTCTTT.

In its sample, this clonotype was seen a few times. This rearrangement joins TRBV4-1 to TRBJ2-1, with 11 nucleotides matching TRBD2. The CDR3 has 15 amino acids. CDR1 is MGHRA and CDR2 is YSYEKL in the germline V gene. V trimming: 2 bases; J trimming: 4 bases; junction bases outside the gene matches: 1. CDR3 DNA sequence: TGCGCCAGCAGCCAACTAGCGGGAGGTTACAATGAGCAGTTCTTC. As protein: CASSQLAGGYNEQFF.

On this clonotype: One end of the junction fails to match germline, which may point to a read error. The chain uses TRBV7-7 and TRBJ1-3; 7 bases fit TRBD1. The CDR3 loop spans 13 amino acids. Germline CDR1 and CDR2: SSHAT and FNYEAQ (reference sequence). The CDR3 spells CASSLDRTGTIYF. CDR3 in DNA: TGTGCTAGCAGCTTGGACAGGACGGGCACCATATATTTT. Together with reference TRBV7-7 and TRBJ1-3, the CDR3 gives the full variable domain: GAGVSQSPRYKVTKRGQDVTLRCDPISSHATLYWYQQALGQGPEFLTYFNYEAQPDKSGLPSDRFSAERPEGSISTLTIQRTEQRDSAMYRCASSLDRTGTIYFGEGSWLTVV.

The V gene is TRBV2, the J gene TRBJ1-1; 8 bases align to TRBD1. With 6 bases clipped from V and 2 bases from J, the junction kept 8 bases outside the gene matches. Germline V gene data show CDR1 as SNHLY and CDR2 as FYNNEI. The CDR3 consists of 15 residues. CDR3 DNA: TGTGCCAGCAGGAGGCCACAGGGGGTTAACACTGAAGCTTTCTTT. Amino acid sequence: CASRRPQGVNTEAFF.

This clonotype has just a few counts. The chain combines TRBV2 with TRBJ2-5, with 9 positions matching TRBD1. CDR3 length: 14 residues. Trimming removed 7 bases from V and 4 bases from J; junction bases left unmatched: 7. CDR1 is SNHLY, CDR2 FYNNEI, per germline. The CDR3 bases are TGTGCCAGCATTCGACAGGGGGGACGAGAGACCCAGTACTTC. Amino acid sequence: CASIRQGGRETQYF. Combining the CDR3 with reference TRBV2 and TRBJ2-5 gives the whole variable domain EPEVTQTPSHQVTQMGQEVILRCVPISNHLYFYWYRQILGQKVEFLVSFYNNEISEKSEIFDDQFSVERPDGSNFTLKIRSTKLEDSAMYFCASIRQGGRETQYFGPGTRLLVL.

The J gene is TRBJ1-2, the V gene TRBV28; D is ambiguous. CDR1 MDHEN and CDR2 SYDVKM come from the germline V gene. The CDR3 loop spans 12 amino acids. V shed 6 bases and J shed 4 bases, with 9 bases lying between them. DNA for the CDR3: TGTGCCAGCAGGGGCCAAATCTATGGCTACACCTTC. Amino acids: CASRGQIYGYTF.

In its sample, this clonotype was seen a few times. The chain has TRBV30 and TRBJ1-3; D remains unclear. The germline V gene has CDR1 GTSNPN and CDR2 SVGIG (reference sequence). CDR3 size: 11 residues. Deletions cut 8 bases from V and 2 bases from J, with 7 bases between. CDR3 sequence (DNA): TGTGCCCTCAAAGCTGGAAACACCATATATTTT. Encoded protein: CALKAGNTIYF.

This clonotype has only a few counts. The chain uses TRBV6-5 and TRBJ2-7; D gene uncertain. The CDR3 covers 14 residues. CDR1 and CDR2 (germline): MNHEY, SVGAGI. V lost 5 bases to trimming and J lost 0 bases, with 11 bases between them. This CDR3 reads CASSRDGYSYEQYF. The CDR3 coding sequence is TGTGCCAGCAGTAGAGACGGGTACTCCTACGAGCAGTACTTC.